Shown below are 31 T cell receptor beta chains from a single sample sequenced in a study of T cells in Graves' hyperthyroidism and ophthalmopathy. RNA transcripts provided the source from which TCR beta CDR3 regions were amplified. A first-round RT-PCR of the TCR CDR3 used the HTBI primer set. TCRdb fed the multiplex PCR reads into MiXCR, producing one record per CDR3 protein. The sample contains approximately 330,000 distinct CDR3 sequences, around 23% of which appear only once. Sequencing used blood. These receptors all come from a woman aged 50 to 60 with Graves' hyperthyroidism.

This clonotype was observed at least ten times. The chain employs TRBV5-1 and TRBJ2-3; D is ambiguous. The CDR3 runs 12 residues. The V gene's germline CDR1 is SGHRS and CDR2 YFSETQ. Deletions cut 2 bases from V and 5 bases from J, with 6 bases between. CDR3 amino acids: CASSFDLDTQYF. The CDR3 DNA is TGCGCCAGCAGCTTTGATCTAGATACGCAGTATTTT. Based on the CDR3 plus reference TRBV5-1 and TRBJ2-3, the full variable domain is KAGVTQTPRYLIKTRGQQVTLSCSPISGHRSVSWYQQTPGQGLQFLFEYFSETQRNKGNFPGRFSGRQFSNSRSEMNVSTLELGDSALYLCASSFDLDTQYFGPGTRLTVL.

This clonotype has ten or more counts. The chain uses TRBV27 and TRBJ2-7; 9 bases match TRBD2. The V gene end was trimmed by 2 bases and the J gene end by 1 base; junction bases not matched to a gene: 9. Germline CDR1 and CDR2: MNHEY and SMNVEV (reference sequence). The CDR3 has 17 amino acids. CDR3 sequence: CASSLRRLAGPSYEQYF. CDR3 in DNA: TGTGCCAGCAGTTTAAGACGGCTAGCGGGGCCTTCCTACGAGCAGTACTTC.

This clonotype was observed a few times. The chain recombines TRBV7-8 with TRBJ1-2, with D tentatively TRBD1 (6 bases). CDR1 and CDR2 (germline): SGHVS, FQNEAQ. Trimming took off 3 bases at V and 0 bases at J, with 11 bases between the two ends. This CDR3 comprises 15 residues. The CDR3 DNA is TGTGCCAGCAGCTTGGGGACAAACTCTAACTATGGCTACACCTTC. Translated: CASSLGTNSNYGYTF.

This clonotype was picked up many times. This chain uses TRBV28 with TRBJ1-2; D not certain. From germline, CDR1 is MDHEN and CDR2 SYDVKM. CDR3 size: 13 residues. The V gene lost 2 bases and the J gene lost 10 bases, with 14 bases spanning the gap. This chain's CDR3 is CASSLQKGRDYTF. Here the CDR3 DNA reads TGTGCCAGCAGTTTACAAAAGGGTAGGGACTACACCTTC.

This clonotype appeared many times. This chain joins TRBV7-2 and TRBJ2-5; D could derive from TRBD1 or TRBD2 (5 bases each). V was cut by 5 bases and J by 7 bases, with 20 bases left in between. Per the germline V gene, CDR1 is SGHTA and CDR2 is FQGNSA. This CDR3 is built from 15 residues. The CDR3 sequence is CASSILPGPQGTQYF. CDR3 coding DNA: TGTGCCAGCAGCATACTCCCGGGACCCCAGGGGACCCAGTACTTC. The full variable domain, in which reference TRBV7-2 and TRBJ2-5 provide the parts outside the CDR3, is GAGVSQSPSNKVTEKGKDVELRCDPISGHTALYWYRQSLGQGLEFLIYFQGNSAPDKSGLPSDRFSAERTGGSVSTLTIQRTQQEDSAVYLCASSILPGPQGTQYFGPGTRLLVL.

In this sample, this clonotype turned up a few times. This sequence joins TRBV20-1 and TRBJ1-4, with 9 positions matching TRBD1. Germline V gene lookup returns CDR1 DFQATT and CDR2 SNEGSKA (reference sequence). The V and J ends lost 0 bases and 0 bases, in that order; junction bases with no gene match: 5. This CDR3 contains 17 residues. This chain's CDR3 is CSARDRQGGATNEKLFF. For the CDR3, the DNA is TGCAGTGCTAGAGATCGACAGGGGGGTGCAACTAATGAAAAACTGTTTTTT.

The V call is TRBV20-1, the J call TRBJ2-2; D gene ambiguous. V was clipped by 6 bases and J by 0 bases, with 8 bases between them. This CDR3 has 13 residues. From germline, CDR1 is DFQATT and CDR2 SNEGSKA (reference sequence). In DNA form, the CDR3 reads TGCAGTGCCGATGGACCGAACACCGGGGAGCTGTTTTTT. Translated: CSADGPNTGELFF.

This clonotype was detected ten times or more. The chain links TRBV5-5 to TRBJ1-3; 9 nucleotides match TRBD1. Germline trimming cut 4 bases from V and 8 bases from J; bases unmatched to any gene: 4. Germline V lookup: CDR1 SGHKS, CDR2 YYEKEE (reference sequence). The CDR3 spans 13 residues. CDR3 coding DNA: TGTGCCAGCAGCATCCGACAGGGGGACACCATATATTTT. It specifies CASSIRQGDTIYF.

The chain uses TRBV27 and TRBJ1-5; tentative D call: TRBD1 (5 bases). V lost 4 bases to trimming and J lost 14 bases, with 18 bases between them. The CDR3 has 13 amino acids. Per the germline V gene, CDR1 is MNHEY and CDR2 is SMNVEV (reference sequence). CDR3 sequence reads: CASSSNREGPKHF. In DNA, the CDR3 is TGTGCCAGCAGTTCAAACCGAGAGGGACCCAAGCATTTT.

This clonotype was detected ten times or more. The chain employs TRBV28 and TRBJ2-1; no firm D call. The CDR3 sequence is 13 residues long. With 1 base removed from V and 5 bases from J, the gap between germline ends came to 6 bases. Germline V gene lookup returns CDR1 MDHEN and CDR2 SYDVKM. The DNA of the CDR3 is TGTGCCAGCAGTTTATCAGGCCACAATGAGCAGTTCTTC. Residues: CASSLSGHNEQFF.

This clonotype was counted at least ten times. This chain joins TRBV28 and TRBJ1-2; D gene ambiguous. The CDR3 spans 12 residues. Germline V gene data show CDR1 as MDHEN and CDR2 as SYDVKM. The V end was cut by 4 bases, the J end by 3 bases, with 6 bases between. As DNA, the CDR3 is TGTGCCAGCAGTTCCGGATACTATGGCTACACCTTC. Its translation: CASSSGYYGYTF.

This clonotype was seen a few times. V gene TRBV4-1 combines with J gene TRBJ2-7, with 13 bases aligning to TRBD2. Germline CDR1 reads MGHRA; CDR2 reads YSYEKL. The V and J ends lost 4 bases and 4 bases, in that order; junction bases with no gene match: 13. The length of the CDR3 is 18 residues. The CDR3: CASSLRYSPTSGGYEQYF. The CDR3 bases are TGCGCCAGCAGCCTTCGCTATTCTCCGACTAGCGGGGGGTACGAGCAGTACTTC.

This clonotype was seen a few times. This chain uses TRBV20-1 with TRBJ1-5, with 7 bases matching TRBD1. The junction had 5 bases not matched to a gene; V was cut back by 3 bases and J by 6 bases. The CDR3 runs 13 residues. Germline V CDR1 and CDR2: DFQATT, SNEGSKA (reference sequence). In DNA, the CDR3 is TGCAGTGCTAGGGGGACAGAAGGTCAGCCCCAGCATTTT. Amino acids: CSARGTEGQPQHF.

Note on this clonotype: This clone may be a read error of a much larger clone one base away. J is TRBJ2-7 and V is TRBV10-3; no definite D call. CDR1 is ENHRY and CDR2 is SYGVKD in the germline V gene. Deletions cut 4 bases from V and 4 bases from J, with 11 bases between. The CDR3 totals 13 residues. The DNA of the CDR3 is TGTGCCATCAGTGGGAAGGGCTCTTACGAGCAGTACTTC. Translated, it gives CAISGKGSYEQYF.

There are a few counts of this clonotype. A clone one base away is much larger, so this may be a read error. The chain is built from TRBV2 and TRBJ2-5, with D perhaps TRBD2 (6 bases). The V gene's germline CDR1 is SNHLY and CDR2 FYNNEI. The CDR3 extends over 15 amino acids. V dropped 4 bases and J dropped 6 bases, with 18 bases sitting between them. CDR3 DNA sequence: TGTGCCAGCAGTGGGGATAACGGGAGTTTACAGACCCAGTACTTC. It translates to CASSGDNGSLQTQYF. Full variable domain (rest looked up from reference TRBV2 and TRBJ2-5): EPEVTQTPSHQVTQMGQEVILRCVPISNHLYFYWYRQILGQKVEFLVSFYNNEISEKSEIFDDQFSVERPDGSNFTLKIRSTKLEDSAMYFCASSGDNGSLQTQYFGPGTRLLVL.

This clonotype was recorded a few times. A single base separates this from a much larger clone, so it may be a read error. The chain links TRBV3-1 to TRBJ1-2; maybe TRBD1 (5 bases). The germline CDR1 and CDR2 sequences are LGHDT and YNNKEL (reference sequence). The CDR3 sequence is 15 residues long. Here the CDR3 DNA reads TGTGCCAGCACCCAAGCAGACAGAGTCGGCTATGGCTACACCTTC. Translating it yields CASTQADRVGYGYTF.

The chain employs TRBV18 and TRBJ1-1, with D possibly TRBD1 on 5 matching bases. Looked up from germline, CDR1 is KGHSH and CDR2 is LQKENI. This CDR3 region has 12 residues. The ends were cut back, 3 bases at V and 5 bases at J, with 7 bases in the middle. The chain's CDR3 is CASSPGETEAFF. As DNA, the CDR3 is TGTGCCAGCTCACCGGGGGAGACTGAAGCTTTCTTT.

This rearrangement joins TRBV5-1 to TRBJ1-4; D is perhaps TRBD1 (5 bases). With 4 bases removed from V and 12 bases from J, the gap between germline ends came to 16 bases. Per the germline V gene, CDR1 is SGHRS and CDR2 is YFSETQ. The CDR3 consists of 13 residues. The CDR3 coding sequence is TGCGCCAGCAGCCCGAAGGTCCAGGGTGAACTGTTTTTT. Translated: CASSPKVQGELFF.

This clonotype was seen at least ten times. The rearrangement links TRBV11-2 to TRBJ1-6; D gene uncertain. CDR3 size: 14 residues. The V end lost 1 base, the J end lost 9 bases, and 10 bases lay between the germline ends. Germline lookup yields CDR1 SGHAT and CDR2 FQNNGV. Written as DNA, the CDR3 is TGTGCCAGCAGCTTAGCTGCGCCTATTTCACCCCTCCACTTT. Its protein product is CASSLAAPISPLHF.

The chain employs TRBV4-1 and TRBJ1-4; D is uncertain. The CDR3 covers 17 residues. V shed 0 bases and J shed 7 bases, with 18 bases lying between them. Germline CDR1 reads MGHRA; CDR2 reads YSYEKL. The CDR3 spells CASSQDQAQPGGEKLFF. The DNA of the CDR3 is TGCGCCAGCAGCCAAGATCAAGCCCAACCCGGTGGTGAAAAACTGTTTTTT.

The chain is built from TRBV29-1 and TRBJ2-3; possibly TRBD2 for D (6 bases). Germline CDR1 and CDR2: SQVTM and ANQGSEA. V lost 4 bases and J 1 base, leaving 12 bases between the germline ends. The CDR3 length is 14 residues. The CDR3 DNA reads TGCAGCGTTGGTACCCCGGGAGGCACAGATACGCAGTATTTT. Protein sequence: CSVGTPGGTDTQYF.

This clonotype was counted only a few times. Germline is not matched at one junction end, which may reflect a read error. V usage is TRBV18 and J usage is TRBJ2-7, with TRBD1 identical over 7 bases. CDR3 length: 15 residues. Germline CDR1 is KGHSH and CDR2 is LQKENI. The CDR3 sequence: CDSSPLGQSSYEQYF. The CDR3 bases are TGTGACAGCTCACCACTGGGACAGTCTTCCTACGAGCAGTACTTC.

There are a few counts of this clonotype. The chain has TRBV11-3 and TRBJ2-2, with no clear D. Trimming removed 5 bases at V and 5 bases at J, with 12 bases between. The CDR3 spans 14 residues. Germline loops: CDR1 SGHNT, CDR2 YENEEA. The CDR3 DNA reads TGTGCCAGCAGCCCAGAGATCGCTACCGGGGAGCTGTTTTTT. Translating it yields CASSPEIATGELFF. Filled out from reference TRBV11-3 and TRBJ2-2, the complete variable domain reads EAGVVQSPRYKIIEKKQPVAFWCNPISGHNTLYWYLQNLGQGPELLIRYENEEAVDDSQLPKDRFSAERLKGVDSTLKIQPAELGDSAVYLCASSPEIATGELFFGEGSRLTVL.

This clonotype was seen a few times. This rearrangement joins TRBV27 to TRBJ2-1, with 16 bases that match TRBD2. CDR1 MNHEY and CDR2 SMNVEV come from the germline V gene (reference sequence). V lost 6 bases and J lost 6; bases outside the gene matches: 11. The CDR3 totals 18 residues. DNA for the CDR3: TGTGCCAGCAGCCGATTGGGACTAGCGGGGGGGCAGGGCAATGAGCAGTTCTTC. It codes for CASSRLGLAGGQGNEQFF.

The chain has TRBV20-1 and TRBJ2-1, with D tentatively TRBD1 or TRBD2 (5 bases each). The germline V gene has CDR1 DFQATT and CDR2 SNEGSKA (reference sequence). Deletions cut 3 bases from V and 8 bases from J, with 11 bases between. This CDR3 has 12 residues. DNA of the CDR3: TGCAGTGCTAGTTTGGGGGTGGATGAGCAGTTCTTC. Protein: CSASLGVDEQFF.

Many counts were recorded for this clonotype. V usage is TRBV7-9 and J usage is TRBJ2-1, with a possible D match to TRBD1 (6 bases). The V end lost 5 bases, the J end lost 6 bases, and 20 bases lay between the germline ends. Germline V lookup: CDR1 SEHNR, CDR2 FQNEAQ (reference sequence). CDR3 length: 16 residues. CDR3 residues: CASSANRDWVSNEQFF. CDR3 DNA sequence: TGTGCCAGCAGCGCTAACAGGGATTGGGTCTCCAATGAGCAGTTCTTC.

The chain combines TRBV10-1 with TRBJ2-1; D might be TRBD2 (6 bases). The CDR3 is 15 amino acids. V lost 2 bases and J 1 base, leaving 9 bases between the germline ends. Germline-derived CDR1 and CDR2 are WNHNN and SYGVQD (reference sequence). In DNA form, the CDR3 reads TGCGCCAGCAGTGAGGGGACTCTATCCTACAATGAGCAGTTCTTC. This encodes CASSEGTLSYNEQFF.

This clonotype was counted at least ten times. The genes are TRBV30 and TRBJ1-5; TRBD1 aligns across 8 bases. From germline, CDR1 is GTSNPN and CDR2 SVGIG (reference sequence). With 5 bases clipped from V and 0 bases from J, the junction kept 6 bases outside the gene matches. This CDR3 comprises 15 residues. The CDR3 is CAWRRTGTSNQPQHF. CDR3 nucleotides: TGTGCCTGGCGCCGGACAGGGACTAGCAATCAGCCCCAGCATTTT.

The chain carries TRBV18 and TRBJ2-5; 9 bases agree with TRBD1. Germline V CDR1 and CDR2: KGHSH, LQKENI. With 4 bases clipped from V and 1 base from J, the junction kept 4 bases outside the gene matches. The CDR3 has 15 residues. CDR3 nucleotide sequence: TGTGCCAGCTCACGGACAGGGGAAAGCCAAGAGACCCAGTACTTC. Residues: CASSRTGESQETQYF.

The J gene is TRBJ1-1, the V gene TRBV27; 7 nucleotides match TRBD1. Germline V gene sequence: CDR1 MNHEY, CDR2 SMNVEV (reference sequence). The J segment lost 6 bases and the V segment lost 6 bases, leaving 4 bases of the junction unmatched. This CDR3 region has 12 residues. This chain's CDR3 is CASRSTGSEAFF. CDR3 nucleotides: TGTGCCAGCAGGTCGACAGGGTCTGAAGCTTTCTTT.

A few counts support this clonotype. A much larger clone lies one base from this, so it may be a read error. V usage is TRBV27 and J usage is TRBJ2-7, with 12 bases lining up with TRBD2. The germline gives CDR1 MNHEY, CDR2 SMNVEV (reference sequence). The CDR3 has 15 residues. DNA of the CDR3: TGTACGAGCAGTAAGACTAGCGGGAGTGGTTACGAGCAGTACTTC. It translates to CTSSKTSGSGYEQYF.